Shown below are 32 T cell receptor beta chains from a single sample sequenced in a study of cytomegalovirus exposure and HLA in healthy donors. Only in-frame clones appear in the TCRdb table, and some are missing; sequencing was by immunoSEQ multiplex PCR. The sample has about 82,000 clones, just under 95% seen once. The specimen sequenced was PBMCs. Receptor source: a man between 18 and 35 years old in good health and CMV-seronegative.

The chain combines TRBV29-1 with TRBJ1-5, with a tentative D call TRBD1 (6 bases). Germline assignment: CDR1 SQVTM and CDR2 ANQGSEA. Deletions cut 5 bases from V and 0 bases from J, with 8 bases between. CDR3 size: 13 residues. The CDR3 region is CSVTQGSNQPQHF. CDR3 DNA: TGCAGCGTTACACAGGGTAGCAATCAGCCCCAGCATTTT. Full variable domain (outside the CDR3, taken from reference TRBV29-1 and TRBJ1-5): SAVISQKPSRDICQRGTSLTIQCQVDSQVTMMFWYRQQPGQSLTLIATANQGSEATYESGFVIDKFPISRPNLTFSTLTVSNMSPEDSSIYLCSVTQGSNQPQHFGDGTRLSIL.

The rearrangement links TRBV7-2 to TRBJ2-5, with D possibly being TRBD2 (6 bases). Germline V lookup: CDR1 SGHTA, CDR2 FQGNSA. The CDR3 is 13 residues long. Trimming shortened V by 5 bases and J by 2 bases, and 9 bases separated the two germline ends. The CDR3 nucleotides are TGTGCCAGCAGCCTCGGGGGTCAAGAGACCCAGTACTTC. The encoded protein is CASSLGGQETQYF.

This clone was detected once. The CDR3, as DNA: TGTGCCAGTAATTCTGGAGGCGGGAGTTACAATGAGCAGTTCTTC. Its protein is CASNSGGGSYNEQFF. This sequence joins TRBV11-3 and TRBJ2-1, with TRBD2 matching over 7 bases. The CDR3 is made up of 15 amino acids. The ends lost 9 bases at V and 4 bases at J; junction bases unmatched: 12. Germline CDR1 SGHNT, CDR2 YENEEA. Combining the CDR3 with reference TRBV11-3 and TRBJ2-1 gives the whole variable domain EAGVVQSPRYKIIEKKQPVAFWCNPISGHNTLYWYLQNLGQGPELLIRYENEEAVDDSQLPKDRFSAERLKGVDSTLKIQPAELGDSAVYLCASNSGGGSYNEQFFGPGTRLTVL.

The chain recombines TRBV6-1 with TRBJ2-2, with 9 bases aligning to TRBD2. Germline CDR1 is MNHNS and CDR2 is SASEGT. J lost 3 bases, V lost 4 bases, and 6 bases had no gene match. CDR3 length: 16 residues. Here the CDR3 reads CASSVRASGDTGELFF. The CDR3 DNA reads as TGTGCCAGCAGTGTTCGCGCTAGCGGGGACACCGGGGAGCTGTTTTTT.

This chain uses TRBV5-6 with TRBJ1-4; 9 bases line up with TRBD1. The V segment lost 2 bases and the J segment 8 bases; nucleotides outside the gene matches: 10. CDR1 is SGHDT and CDR2 is YYEEEE in the germline V gene. The CDR3 is made up of 16 amino acids. CDR3 in amino acids: CASSLGATGGVEKLFF. The CDR3 nucleotides read TGTGCCAGCAGCTTAGGGGCGACAGGGGGTGTGGAAAAACTGTTTTTT.

V gene TRBV28 combines with J gene TRBJ2-7; a possible D gene is TRBD1 (6 bases). Germline CDR1 is MDHEN and CDR2 is SYDVKM. V was clipped by 5 bases and J by 5 bases, with 16 bases between them. This CDR3 has 14 amino acids. The CDR3 bases are TGTGCCAGCAGTAATGGACAGCAGAAGGACGAGCAGTACTTC. Its protein product is CASSNGQQKDEQYF.

The V call is TRBV14, the J call TRBJ2-7, with 15 bases fitting TRBD2. V shed 8 bases, J shed 5 bases, and the junction held 1 base outside the gene matches. The CDR3 extends over 13 amino acids. CDR1 and CDR2 from the germline V gene are SGHDN and FVKESK. CDR3 sequence (DNA): TGTGCCAGCCGGACTAGCGGGGGGGACGAGCAGTACTTC. Its protein is CASRTSGGDEQYF.

This clone was counted a single time. The chain couples TRBV18 to TRBJ2-7, with 8 bases identical to TRBD1. V trimming: 4 bases; J trimming: 4 bases; junction bases outside the gene matches: 9. CDR3 length: 15 residues. Germline V CDR1 and CDR2: KGHSH, LQKENI. The CDR3 spells CASSRAGGQVYEQYF. The CDR3 DNA reads TGTGCCAGCTCACGGGCTGGGGGACAGGTATACGAGCAGTACTTC.

The rearrangement joins TRBV18 to TRBJ2-5, with 7 bases lining up with TRBD2. Germline CDR1 and CDR2: KGHSH and LQKENI. The V gene end was trimmed by 1 base and the J gene end by 7 bases; junction bases not matched to a gene: 6. The CDR3 has 14 residues. CDR3 amino acids: CASSPQRGSGTQYF. CDR3 sequence (DNA): TGTGCCAGCTCACCACAGCGCGGGAGCGGGACCCAGTACTTC.

Turning to this clone: The junction differs from germline at one of its ends, possibly a read error. The chain carries TRBV7-7 and TRBJ2-5; tentative D call: TRBD1 (6 bases). There are 14 residues in the CDR3. Looked up from germline, CDR1 is SSHAT and CDR2 is FNYEAQ (reference sequence). This chain's CDR3 is CASSLGQFQETQYF. CDR3 nucleotides: TGTGCTAGCAGCTTAGGACAGTTCCAAGAGACCCAGTACTTC. Full variable domain (rest looked up from reference TRBV7-7 and TRBJ2-5): GAGVSQSPRYKVTKRGQDVTLRCDPISSHATLYWYQQALGQGPEFLTYFNYEAQPDKSGLPSDRFSAERPEGSISTLTIQRTEQRDSAMYRCASSLGQFQETQYFGPGTRLLVL.

The rearrangement uses TRBV9 and TRBJ1-1; D is unclear. The CDR3 covers 15 residues. V shed 1 base and J shed 5 bases, with 15 bases lying between them. Germline values: CDR1 SGDLS, CDR2 YYNGEE. The CDR3 DNA reads as TGTGCCAGCAGCGTAACGCCCAACGGGGAAACTGAAGCTTTCTTT. This sequence encodes CASSVTPNGETEAFF.

The chain links TRBV6-5 to TRBJ2-5; possible D gene TRBD2, 6 bases. This CDR3 is built from 15 residues. Trimming took 6 bases from V and 7 from J, leaving 21 bases between them. The germline gives CDR1 MNHEY, CDR2 SVGAGI. The CDR3 nucleotides are TGTGCCAGCAGCAAGGGACTTTCGGTTGGGGTGACCCAGTACTTC. Protein: CASSKGLSVGVTQYF.

The chain links TRBV27 to TRBJ2-7; D not resolved. V gave up 5 bases and J gave up 0 bases, with 17 bases separating them. Per the germline V gene, CDR1 is MNHEY and CDR2 is SMNVEV (reference sequence). The CDR3 loop spans 16 amino acids. The CDR3 DNA reads as TGTGCCAGCAGTCTAGTGCCCACCTTTGCCTCCTACGAGCAGTACTTC. This sequence encodes CASSLVPTFASYEQYF.

This chain joins TRBV23-1 and TRBJ2-5, with a possible D match to TRBD2 (7 bases). TRBV23-1 is annotated as an ORF whose role is uncertain. There are 18 residues in the CDR3. V was cut by 2 bases and J by 2 bases, with 21 bases left in between. This CDR3 reads CASSQRGGARKRQETQYF. The CDR3 nucleotides are TGCGCCAGCAGTCAAAGGGGGGGGGCACGAAAACGACAAGAGACCCAGTACTTC.

This clone was observed a few times. V usage is TRBV4-2 and J usage is TRBJ2-1, with 7 nucleotides matching TRBD2. The germline CDR1 and CDR2 sequences are LGHNA and YNFKEQ. The ends lost 0 bases at V and 7 bases at J; junction bases unmatched: 6. The CDR3 spans 15 residues. The CDR3 region is CASSQEGLLTNEQFF. The CDR3 bases are TGTGCCAGCAGCCAAGAGGGACTACTGACTAATGAGCAGTTCTTC.

The chain is built from TRBV4-2 and TRBJ2-2; 9 bases match TRBD2. Losses at the gene ends were 1 base for V and 4 bases for J; bases not matched to a gene: 7. Germline V CDR1 and CDR2: LGHNA, YNFKEQ. This CDR3 has 17 residues. The CDR3 sequence: CASSQVFVTSGTGELFF. CDR3 coding DNA: TGTGCCAGCAGCCAAGTGTTCGTGACTAGCGGCACCGGGGAGCTGTTTTTT.

V usage is TRBV4-1 and J usage is TRBJ2-5; unclear D gene. V was trimmed by 0 bases and J by 4 bases, leaving 9 bases between them. Germline V CDR1 and CDR2: MGHRA, YSYEKL. This CDR3 has 14 residues. CDR3 DNA: TGCGCCAGCAGCCAAGATCTTAAGAGAGAGACCCAGTACTTC. Translating it yields CASSQDLKRETQYF.

This rearrangement joins TRBV27 to TRBJ1-4; the match to TRBD1 covers 10 bases. Germline assignment: CDR1 MNHEY and CDR2 SMNVEV (reference sequence). The trim removed 8 bases at V and 10 bases at J, leaving 13 bases unmatched. The CDR3 is made up of 15 amino acids. The CDR3 region has the DNA TGTGCCAGCGGCCTCTCGACAGGGGGCAAGGTAAAACTGTTTTTT. Protein product: CASGLSTGGKVKLFF.

The chain has TRBV5-1 and TRBJ1-2; no firm D call. The length of the CDR3 is 15 residues. The germline V gene has CDR1 SGHRS and CDR2 YFSETQ. Between the trimmed V and J ends, which lost 7 bases and 4 bases, there was a span of 20 bases. CDR3 loop: CASVGGGTSGYGYTF. DNA for the CDR3: TGCGCCAGCGTGGGAGGCGGAACCTCTGGCTATGGCTACACCTTC.

V and J are TRBV18 and TRBJ1-4; TRBD1 is a possible D gene (5 bases). This CDR3 comprises 14 residues. Trimming took 3 bases from V and 8 from J, leaving 13 bases between them. Germline V gene lookup returns CDR1 KGHSH and CDR2 LQKENI. The CDR3 DNA reads TGTGCCAGCTCACCTCCAGGGAGGTGGGAAAAACTGTTTTTT. Encoded protein: CASSPPGRWEKLFF.

The chain employs TRBV10-3 and TRBJ1-1, with TRBD1 identical over 8 bases. Germline trimming cut 6 bases from V and 1 base from J; bases unmatched to any gene: 4. The CDR3 has 14 residues. CDR1 and CDR2 from the germline V gene are ENHRY and SYGVKD. The CDR3 spells CAISTTGGNTEAFF. The CDR3 nucleotides read TGTGCCATCAGCACTACAGGGGGGAACACTGAAGCTTTCTTT.

J is TRBJ2-2 and V is TRBV2; 7 nucleotides agree with TRBD1. Per the germline V gene, CDR1 is SNHLY and CDR2 is FYNNEI. This CDR3 spans 15 amino acids. V lost 5 bases to trimming and J lost 6 bases; unmatched junction nucleotides: 9. The CDR3 bases are TGTGCCAGCAGTCCACAGGGGATAAGTGCCGGGGAGCTGTTTTTT. As protein: CASSPQGISAGELFF.

The chain carries TRBV19 and TRBJ2-2, with D perhaps TRBD2 (6 bases). Germline V gene data show CDR1 as LNHDA and CDR2 as SQIVND (reference sequence). This CDR3 contains 15 residues. Trimming removed 7 bases from V and 3 bases from J, with 15 bases in between. The CDR3 sequence is CASIPGAGDTGELFF. Written as DNA, the CDR3 is TGTGCCAGTATCCCGGGAGCAGGAGACACCGGGGAGCTGTTTTTT.

The chain has TRBV4-2 and TRBJ1-5; D unresolved. With 0 bases removed from V and 5 bases from J, the gap between germline ends came to 14 bases. CDR3 length equals 16 residues. Germline V gene data show CDR1 as LGHNA and CDR2 as YNFKEQ. Here the CDR3 DNA reads TGTGCCAGCAGCCAAGATCCCCGGTGGGAGGATCAGCCCCAGCATTTT. Residues: CASSQDPRWEDQPQHF.

This rearrangement joins TRBV5-1 to TRBJ2-1, with 8 bases aligning to TRBD2. The junction had 11 bases not matched to a gene; V was cut back by 4 bases and J by 8 bases. This CDR3 is 15 amino acids long. From germline, CDR1 is SGHRS and CDR2 YFSETQ. CDR3 protein: CASSAAGERVDEQFF. CDR3 DNA: TGCGCCAGCAGCGCAGCGGGGGAGAGGGTCGATGAGCAGTTCTTC.

The chain employs TRBV7-6 and TRBJ1-1; unclear D gene. V dropped 1 base and J dropped 4 bases, with 13 bases sitting between them. This CDR3 region has 15 residues. Germline lookup yields CDR1 SGHVS and CDR2 FNYEAQ. Here the CDR3 reads CASSLGHPGSTEAFF. CDR3 nucleotide sequence: TGTGCCAGCAGCTTAGGTCACCCGGGGAGCACTGAAGCTTTCTTT.

This rearrangement joins TRBV30 to TRBJ1-1; no clear D gene. Trimming shortened V by 2 bases and J by 5 bases, and 12 bases separated the two germline ends. Germline assignment: CDR1 GTSNPN and CDR2 SVGIG (reference sequence). The CDR3 is made up of 13 amino acids. DNA for the CDR3: TGTGCCTGGAGTCGGGAGTCCGGGACTGAAGCTTTCTTT. It specifies CAWSRESGTEAFF.

The rearrangement joins TRBV5-4 to TRBJ2-5; tentative D call: TRBD1 (7 bases). The CDR3 is made up of 16 amino acids. Germline CDR1 and CDR2: SGHNT and YYREEE (reference sequence). V was clipped by 4 bases and J by 3 bases, with 19 bases between them. CDR3 nucleotides: TGTGCCAGCAGCCCTAAGGGACTTCAGGGGGAAGAGACCCAGTACTTC. Translating gives CASSPKGLQGEETQYF.

The gene calls are TRBV4-3 and TRBJ2-7; D perhaps matches TRBD2 (6 bases). Germline values: CDR1 LGHNA, CDR2 YSLEER. The V end lost 3 bases, the J end lost 1 base, and 13 bases lay between the germline ends. CDR3 length equals 15 residues. The CDR3 protein is CASSQKGLGSYEQYF. The CDR3 coding sequence is TGCGCCAGCAGCCAGAAGGGACTGGGATCCTACGAGCAGTACTTC.

The chain carries TRBV6-1 and TRBJ1-5; 11 bases line up with TRBD1. Germline assignment: CDR1 MNHNS and CDR2 SASEGT. The CDR3 totals 13 residues. The ends lost 7 bases at V and 6 bases at J; junction bases unmatched: 2. CDR3 in DNA: TGTGCCAGCACCGGGACAGGGGGTCAGCCCCAGCATTTT. Amino acid sequence: CASTGTGGQPQHF.

This sequence joins TRBV5-8 and TRBJ1-2; a possible D gene is TRBD1 (5 bases). The CDR3 loop spans 13 amino acids. V was trimmed by 4 bases and J by 6 bases, leaving 13 bases between them. The germline V gene has CDR1 SGHTS and CDR2 YDEGEE. The CDR3 here is CASSPRAGNGYTF. The CDR3 DNA is TGTGCCAGCAGCCCTCGGGCAGGGAATGGCTACACCTTC.

For this clone: At one boundary the junction diverges from the germline segment, which might be a read error. V gene TRBV5-1 combines with J gene TRBJ2-5, with 9 bases fitting TRBD2. Germline lookup yields CDR1 SGHRS and CDR2 YFSETQ. This CDR3 is 15 amino acids long. CDR3 DNA sequence: TGCGCCAGTAGCTTACTAGCGGGTTCCGGCGAGACCCAGTACTTC. Translation gives CASSLLAGSGETQYF.